The text below deals with one TCR beta chain. Antigen: not known. This CDR3 is missing its conserved last phenylalanine or tryptophan, likely due to a read error. No cell sorting was done before RNA was extracted from the tissue. More than 3 cm separated this lung sample from the edge of the tumor. This CDR3 region has 16 residues. Trimming took 8 bases from V and 9 from J; bases not matched to a gene: 17. Germline V gene data show CDR1 as LGHNT and CDR2 as FRNRAP. The data were taken from a study of tumor and adjacent non-tumor tissue in lung cancer. About the study: Patients comprised 12 adenocarcinoma, a couple of squamous cell carcinoma and 1 small cell lung cancer. The patients, around 9 men and roughly 5 women, were about 31 to 76 with stage I to III disease.

Three rounds of nested PCR, following a modified ARM-PCR protocol, produced the TCRbeta library. TCRdb fed the multiplex PCR reads into MiXCR, producing one record per CDR3 protein. The repertoire has approximately 80,000 distinct CDR3 sequences, about four fifths of them found once; the top ten carry 45% to 55%. Study findings and constraints: Normal lung showed higher cumulative top 100 clone frequency than tumor. Compared with tumor, normal lung showed significantly lower TCR diversity.

This TCR came from a man between 60 and 75 years old with non-small cell lung cancer. The sample consisted of distant non-tumor lung tissue. The chain has TRBV12-5 and TRBJ1-2, with 11 bases that match TRBD1. In nucleotides, the CDR3 is TGTGCTAGTAATCTCAGGACAGGGGGCGACAGAGTATGCTACACCTTA. Protein product: CASNLRTGGDRVCYTL.